The 25 T cell receptor beta chains below were found in one sample sequenced in a study of cytotoxic CD8 clonotypes in ibrutinib-treated CLL. The repertoire was sequenced with immunoSEQ multiplex PCR; TCRdb's copy has only in-frame clones and lacks some. Of 60,000 or so clones in the sample, approximately 57% are singletons; the top ten hold about 15%. The sequenced sample was PBMCs, obtained after 12 months of ibrutinib treatment. The receptor set was obtained from a human donor with chronic lymphocytic leukemia.

V usage is TRBV5-1 and J usage is TRBJ2-7, with 16 bases aligning to TRBD2. Germline V gene lookup returns CDR1 SGHRS and CDR2 YFSETQ. With V trimmed by 7 bases and J by 2 bases, 6 bases remained unmatched. The CDR3 sequence is 16 residues long. The CDR3 here is CASSGTSGRAPYEQYF. CDR3 nucleotide sequence: TGCGCCAGCTCCGGGACTAGCGGGAGGGCCCCCTACGAGCAGTACTTC. The full variable domain, in which reference TRBV5-1 and TRBJ2-7 provide the parts outside the CDR3, is KAGVTQTPRYLIKTRGQQVTLSCSPISGHRSVSWYQQTPGQGLQFLFEYFSETQRNKGNFPGRFSGRQFSNSRSEMNVSTLELGDSALYLCASSGTSGRAPYEQYFGPGTRLTVT.

This clone was seen more than once but under ten times. This CDR3 is also generated by other DNA sequences in the sample. CDR3 nucleotides: TGTGCCAGCAGTAGCGGGAGTTACGAGCAGTACTTC. This gives the protein CASSSGSYEQYF. The chain is built from TRBV6-5 and TRBJ2-7, with 8 bases fitting TRBD2. Germline lookup yields CDR1 MNHEY and CDR2 SVGAGI. The junction had 1 base not matched to a gene; V was cut back by 5 bases and J by 4 bases. The CDR3 sequence is 12 residues long.

This clone was detected only once. The J gene is TRBJ2-7, the V gene TRBV28; TRBD1 matches 7 bases. CDR3 length equals 14 residues. Unmatched junction bases numbered 7, after V lost 6 bases and J lost 2 bases. Germline CDR1 MDHEN, CDR2 SYDVKM. DNA for the CDR3: TGTGCCAGCAGCCTAAGACAGGGAACCTACGAGCAGTACGTC. Translation gives CASSLRQGTYEQYV.

V and J are TRBV28 and TRBJ2-2, with 13 bases lining up with TRBD2. The length of the CDR3 is 15 residues. V was clipped by 10 bases and J by 9 bases; unmatched bases: 11. Germline CDR1 MDHEN, CDR2 SYDVKM. The CDR3 spells CATRSGTSGNRELFF. The CDR3 DNA follows: TGTGCCACCCGATCCGGGACTAGCGGGAACCGGGAGCTGTTTTTT.

The chain is built from TRBV6-5 and TRBJ2-2; no firm D call. CDR3 length: 15 residues. The ends were cut back, 8 bases at V and 0 bases at J, with 13 bases in the middle. Germline-derived CDR1 and CDR2 are MNHEY and SVGAGI. The CDR3 protein is CASRLYTTNTGELFF. DNA of the CDR3: TGTGCCAGCCGTCTTTACACGACGAACACCGGGGAGCTGTTTTTT.

The chain joins TRBV5-5 to TRBJ2-1; unclear D gene. CDR3 length: 12 amino acids. Trimming shortened V by 2 bases and J by 7 bases, and 7 bases separated the two germline ends. The germline V gene has CDR1 SGHKS and CDR2 YYEKEE (reference sequence). The CDR3 sequence: CASSFRGNEQFF. The DNA of the CDR3 is TGTGCCAGCAGCTTCCGTGGTAATGAGCAGTTCTTC.

The V and J genes are TRBV19 and TRBJ1-2, with 8 positions matching TRBD1. The CDR3 is 14 amino acids. CDR1 and CDR2 (germline): LNHDA, SQIVND (reference sequence). The V gene end was trimmed by 4 bases and the J gene end by 3 bases; junction bases not matched to a gene: 4. Written as DNA, the CDR3 is TGTGCCAGTAGTACAGGGGGCGCGTACTATGGCTACACCTTC. Amino acid sequence: CASSTGGAYYGYTF.

J is TRBJ1-2 and V is TRBV18; 7 bases are a match to TRBD1. CDR1 and CDR2 (germline): KGHSH, LQKENI. V gave up 2 bases and J gave up 6 bases; unmatched junction bases: 0. The CDR3 is 12 amino acids. CDR3 nucleotides: TGTGCCAGCTCACCAACAGGGGATGGCTACACCTTC. The encoded protein is CASSPTGDGYTF.

The genes are TRBV27 and TRBJ1-4, with D unresolved. This CDR3 is built from 13 residues. V was cut by 5 bases and J by 5 bases, with 9 bases left in between. CDR1 is MNHEY and CDR2 is SMNVEV in the germline V gene (reference sequence). The CDR3 protein is CASSAGPNEKLFF. In DNA form, the CDR3 reads TGTGCCAGCAGTGCCGGACCGAATGAAAAACTGTTTTTT.

Ten or more counts support this clone. The gene calls are TRBV15 and TRBJ2-2, with D tentatively TRBD2 (7 bases). Per the germline V gene, CDR1 is LNHNV and CDR2 is YYDKDF (reference sequence). V shed 0 bases and J shed 4 bases, with 18 bases lying between them. This CDR3 contains 18 residues. In DNA form, the CDR3 reads TGTGCCACCAGCAGAGAATGGCCTGAGAGGGGGGGCACCGGGGAGCTGTTTTTT. Protein: CATSREWPERGGTGELFF.

This clone has a handful of counts. The chain combines TRBV7-9 with TRBJ2-3; TRBD2 agrees at 8 bases. The CDR3 is 16 amino acids. V gave up 2 bases and J gave up 6 bases; unmatched junction bases: 10. The germline CDR1 and CDR2 sequences are SEHNR and FQNEAQ (reference sequence). This chain's CDR3 is CASSLLGGASVDTQYF. CDR3 nucleotide sequence: TGTGCCAGCAGCTTACTCGGGGGGGCCTCTGTGGATACGCAGTATTTT.

This clone was recorded a few times. The chain joins TRBV7-2 to TRBJ2-1; TRBD2 agrees at 10 bases. The length of the CDR3 is 15 residues. Germline V gives CDR1 SGHTA, CDR2 FQGNSA. V lost 3 bases, J lost 11 bases, and 10 bases stayed unmatched. Here the CDR3 reads CASSFLSGGPGKQFF. The CDR3 nucleotides are TGTGCCAGCAGCTTTCTTAGCGGGGGGCCCGGGAAGCAGTTCTTC.

CDR3 bases: TGCGCCAGCAGTCAATACCCAACCAATAGGAACTACGAGCAGTACGTC. Amino acids: CASSQYPTNRNYEQYV. The chain carries TRBV23-1 and TRBJ2-7; no definite D call. TRBV23-1 is identified as an open reading frame with a role that is uncertain. The CDR3 covers 16 residues. Trimming removed 1 base from V and 3 bases from J, with 16 bases in between.

This clone was observed a few times. The chain is built from TRBV5-1 and TRBJ1-2, with D unclear. Deletions cut 1 base from V and 5 bases from J, with 6 bases between. CDR3 length: 12 amino acids. Germline CDR1 is SGHRS and CDR2 is YFSETQ. For the CDR3, the DNA is TGCGCCAGCAGCTTGTATTCATATGGCTACACCTTC. Translation: CASSLYSYGYTF.

The rearrangement joins TRBV27 to TRBJ2-3; D assignment may be TRBD1 or TRBD2 (5 bases each). CDR3 length: 13 amino acids. Germline loops: CDR1 MNHEY, CDR2 SMNVEV (reference sequence). Trimming removed 2 bases at V and 8 bases at J, with 11 bases between. CDR3 loop: CASSLNQGVTQYF. Written as DNA, the CDR3 is TGTGCCAGCAGTTTAAATCAGGGAGTTACGCAGTATTTT.

The chain joins TRBV28 to TRBJ1-2; D is unclear. The CDR3 covers 13 residues. Germline V gene lookup returns CDR1 MDHEN and CDR2 SYDVKM. V was clipped by 3 bases and J by 1 base, with 6 bases between them. The CDR3 protein is CASSLRVNYGYTF. In nucleotides, the CDR3 is TGTGCCAGCAGTTTGCGAGTTAACTATGGCTACACCTTC.

This clone was detected a few times. J is TRBJ2-3 and V is TRBV7-9; no definite D call. CDR3 length: 14 amino acids. Germline lookup yields CDR1 SEHNR and CDR2 FQNEAQ (reference sequence). Trimming left V 5 bases short and J 3 bases short, with 12 bases between. Here the CDR3 reads CASSPLVRTDTQYF. The CDR3 nucleotides read TGTGCCAGCAGCCCACTGGTCCGGACAGATACGCAGTATTTT.

The rearrangement uses TRBV28 and TRBJ2-7, with 10 bases matching TRBD1. Per the germline V gene, CDR1 is MDHEN and CDR2 is SYDVKM. The CDR3 loop spans 14 amino acids. J lost 6 bases, V lost 5 bases, and 7 bases had no gene match. CDR3 loop: CASSTKRTGGEQYV. CDR3 nucleotide sequence: TGTGCCAGCAGTACGAAACGGACAGGGGGCGAGCAGTACGTC.

The chain joins TRBV29-1 to TRBJ1-2; no reliable D call. With 6 bases removed from V and 7 bases from J, the gap between germline ends came to 18 bases. Germline lookup yields CDR1 SQVTM and CDR2 ANQGSEA. The length of the CDR3 is 13 residues. CDR3 region: CSVARSSLSGYTF. CDR3 nucleotides: TGCAGCGTCGCCCGTAGTTCGTTGAGTGGCTACACCTTC.

The V and J genes are TRBV5-6 and TRBJ2-2; D is unresolved. CDR3 length equals 12 residues. The germline CDR1 and CDR2 sequences are SGHDT and YYEEEE. The V end lost 7 bases, the J end lost 5 bases, and 9 bases lay between the germline ends. CDR3 loop: CASSGWTGELFF. CDR3 nucleotide sequence: TGTGCCAGCTCGGGTTGGACCGGGGAGCTGTTTTTT.

The sample holds a few counts of this clone. J is TRBJ1-3 and V is TRBV7-2; weak D call: TRBD1 (5 bases). The length of the CDR3 is 14 residues. V was pared by 5 bases and J by 1 base, with 9 bases between. Germline CDR1 SGHTA, CDR2 FQGNSA. The CDR3 here is CASSHTGSGNTIYF. The DNA for the CDR3 is TGTGCCAGCAGCCATACAGGTTCTGGAAACACCATATATTTT. The full variable domain, its missing parts supplied by reference TRBV7-2 and TRBJ1-3, is GAGVSQSPSNKVTEKGKDVELRCDPISGHTALYWYRQSLGQGLEFLIYFQGNSAPDKSGLPSDRFSAERTGGSVSTLTIQRTQQEDSAVYLCASSHTGSGNTIYFGEGSWLTVV.

V and J are TRBV7-2 and TRBJ2-1; D unresolved. Per the germline V gene, CDR1 is SGHTA and CDR2 is FQGNSA. The V and J ends lost 2 bases and 10 bases respectively, with 15 bases between them. The CDR3 consists of 14 residues. CDR3 DNA sequence: TGTGCCAGCAGCTTATTCCCGAACCAGGACGAGCAGTTCTTC. Protein sequence: CASSLFPNQDEQFF.

Points on this clone: The junction shows a germline mismatch at one end, possibly a read error. The V call is TRBV11-3, the J call TRBJ1-4; D uncertain. The length of the CDR3 is 14 residues. Germline V gene sequence: CDR1 SGHNT, CDR2 YENEEA. The CDR3 DNA reads TGTGCCAGTGAGGGTGGAGCCGAGGTAAGAAAAACTGTTTTT. Encoded protein: CASEGGAEVRKTVF.

V is TRBV27 and J is TRBJ2-1; D may be TRBD1 (5 bases). CDR3 length: 15 amino acids. V lost 3 bases to trimming and J lost 1 base, with 10 bases between them. The germline V gene has CDR1 MNHEY and CDR2 SMNVEV (reference sequence). The CDR3 nucleotides read TGTGCCAGCAGTTTGCAGGGTAGGTCCTACAATGAGCAGTTCTTC. Translating it yields CASSLQGRSYNEQFF.

The J gene is TRBJ2-1, the V gene TRBV5-1; D possibly corresponds to TRBD2 (5 bases). V dropped 4 bases and J dropped 3 bases, with 17 bases sitting between them. CDR3 length: 16 residues. Germline CDR1 reads SGHRS; CDR2 reads YFSETQ. Written as DNA, the CDR3 is TGCGCCAGCAGCCGGGATTCAGCCACTAACTACAATGAGCAGTTCTTC. Its protein is CASSRDSATNYNEQFF.